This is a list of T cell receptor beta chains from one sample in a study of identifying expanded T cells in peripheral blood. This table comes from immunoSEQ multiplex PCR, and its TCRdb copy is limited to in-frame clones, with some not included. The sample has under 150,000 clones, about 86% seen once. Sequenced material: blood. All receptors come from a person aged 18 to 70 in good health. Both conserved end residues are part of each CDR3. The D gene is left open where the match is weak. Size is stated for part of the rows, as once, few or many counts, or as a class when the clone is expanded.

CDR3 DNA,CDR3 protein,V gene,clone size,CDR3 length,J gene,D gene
TGTGCCAGCAGCTTTAATGCTTTCAATCAGCCCCAGCATTTT,CASSFNAFNQPQHF,TRBV5-6,NA,14,TRBJ1-5,NA
TGTGCCAGCAGCTACGGCCCTAGTTACGAGCAGTACTTC,CASSYGPSYEQYF,TRBV11-2,NA,13,TRBJ2-7,NA
TGTACCAGCAGCCAAGACGTACACGTAGGGAATTCACCCCTCCACTTT,CTSSQDVHVGNSPLHF,TRBV4-2,NA,16,TRBJ1-6,NA
TGTGCCAGCAGCTTGGAGAATTGGCCCCAGCATTTT,CASSLENWPQHF,TRBV7-9,few,12,TRBJ1-5,NA
TGTGCCAGCAGTTTTGGAGGGGGGCGGCATACGCAGTATTTT,CASSFGGGRHTQYF,TRBV28,few,14,TRBJ2-3,NA
TGTGCCAGCAGTTCACAGGGGGCGCGAGTAGATACGCAGTATTTT,CASSSQGARVDTQYF,TRBV6-5,NA,15,TRBJ2-3,TRBD1
TGCGCCAGCAGCTTGGAGTGGGACTCGTTTAGCACGCCAGATACGCAGTATTTT,CASSLEWDSFSTPDTQYF,TRBV5-1,NA,18,TRBJ2-3,NA
TGCAGCGTTGAAGTAGTCCCCGGGGAGCTGTTTTTT,CSVEVVPGELFF,TRBV29-1,NA,12,TRBJ2-2,NA
TGTGCCTGGAGTGTGTCCGTCTCTGGAAACACCATATATTTT,CAWSVSVSGNTIYF,TRBV30,few,14,TRBJ1-3,NA
TGTGCCAGCAGCCCCTTTAGGAGCACAGATACGCAGTATTTT,CASSPFRSTDTQYF,TRBV11-3,NA,14,TRBJ2-3,NA
TGCAGCCTCGGTGGCGGTTCGGGAGATACGCAGTATTTT,CSLGGGSGDTQYF,TRBV29-1,NA,13,TRBJ2-3,NA
TGTGCCAGCAGATCTAGGCAGGGTGCGTCGGAGACCCAGTACTTC,CASRSRQGASETQYF,TRBV28,NA,15,TRBJ2-5,NA
TGTGCCAGCAGTTCCCCAGGCGGGGTGTACGAGCAGTACTTC,CASSSPGGVYEQYF,TRBV28,NA,14,TRBJ2-7,NA
TGTGCCAGCAGCTTTCAGTACAGGGGGGGTGGCTACACCTTC,CASSFQYRGGGYTF,TRBV5-5,NA,14,TRBJ1-2,TRBD1
TGTGCCAGCAGCTTAAGCGACAGGTGGTATTCACCCCTCCACTTT,CASSLSDRWYSPLHF,TRBV7-3,NA,15,TRBJ1-6,NA
TGTGCCAGCAGCCGAAGGGGACTAGCGGGGCCAGATACGCAGTATTTT,CASSRRGLAGPDTQYF,TRBV27,NA,16,TRBJ2-3,TRBD2
TGTGCCAGCAGCTTCCGACAGGGTGGAGATACGCAGTATTTT,CASSFRQGGDTQYF,TRBV7-2,once,14,TRBJ2-3,TRBD1
TGCGCCAGCAGCTCTAAACTAGCGGCATACTACAATGAGCAGTTCTTC,CASSSKLAAYYNEQFF,TRBV5-1,NA,16,TRBJ2-1,TRBD2
TGTGCCAGTAGTACCCCCACAGGTGGCACTGAAGCTTTCTTT,CASSTPTGGTEAFF,TRBV19,NA,14,TRBJ1-1,NA
TGCGCCAGCAGCCAAGTAGCGGAACGCACAGATACGCAGTATTTT,CASSQVAERTDTQYF,TRBV4-3,NA,15,TRBJ2-3,NA
TGCGCCAGCAGCCTTATATCCCCTAGCTCCTACAATGAGCAGTTCTTC,CASSLISPSSYNEQFF,TRBV4-1,NA,16,TRBJ2-1,NA
TGCAGCGTTGTTTGGGGTAGCAATCAGCCCCAGCATTTT,CSVVWGSNQPQHF,TRBV29-1,NA,13,TRBJ1-5,NA
TGTGCCAGTAGTATAACCGGGATAAACGCTGGAAACACCATATATTTT,CASSITGINAGNTIYF,TRBV19,NA,16,TRBJ1-3,NA
TGTGCCAGCAGCTTTTTGGGGGGGGTCAGAGAGACCCAGTACTTC,CASSFLGGVRETQYF,TRBV11-2,NA,15,TRBJ2-5,TRBD2
TGTGCCAGCAGCCGGGGGTTGGGGGCAGGGGATAGGGACACTGAAGCTTTCTTT,CASSRGLGAGDRDTEAFF,TRBV7-8,NA,18,TRBJ1-1,NA
TGTGCCAGCAGCTTGTTGGGACAGGGGGGCTACGAGCAGTACTTC,CASSLLGQGGYEQYF,TRBV7-2,NA,15,TRBJ2-7,TRBD1
TGCGCCAGCAGCTTGGAACAGGCTCAAGGGAATGAGCAGTTCTTC,CASSLEQAQGNEQFF,TRBV5-1,NA,15,TRBJ2-1,NA
TGCGCCAGCAGCCGTAATCGGGGCACAGATACGCAGTATTTT,CASSRNRGTDTQYF,TRBV5-1,NA,14,TRBJ2-3,NA
TGTGCCAGTAGTACGTCGACAGGGACTGGGGCCAACGTCCTGACTTTC,CASSTSTGTGANVLTF,TRBV19,NA,16,TRBJ2-6,TRBD1
TGTGCCACCCAACCGGGACTATACAATGAGCAGTTCTTC,CATQPGLYNEQFF,TRBV7-9,once,13,TRBJ2-1,TRBD2
TGTGCCAGCTCACCCGGACTAGTCAACGAGCAGTACTTC,CASSPGLVNEQYF,TRBV18,NA,13,TRBJ2-7,TRBD2
TGTGCCAGTAGTCGAGCGGGCGCCGCCTACGAGCAGTACTTC,CASSRAGAAYEQYF,TRBV19,NA,14,TRBJ2-7,NA
TGCAGTGCTACCGGGGATAAGGCGGGGTTCTTC,CSATGDKAGFF,TRBV20-1,once,11,TRBJ2-1,NA
TGTGCCAGCAAGTCGGACAGGGTAAGCAATCAGCCCCAGCATTTT,CASKSDRVSNQPQHF,TRBV27,few,15,TRBJ1-5,TRBD1
TGTGCCTGGGGCCTCCAGCCGGGCTTCTTCTCCTACGAGCAGTACTTC,CAWGLQPGFFSYEQYF,TRBV30,NA,16,TRBJ2-7,NA
TGTGCCAGCAGTGAATACGAAAATTCACCCCTCCACTTT,CASSEYENSPLHF,TRBV2,NA,13,TRBJ1-6,NA
TGTGCCAGCAGTCCTAGGACAGGGGTCTCCTACGAGCAGTACTTC,CASSPRTGVSYEQYF,TRBV27,once,15,TRBJ2-7,TRBD1
TGTGCCAGTAGTATAGATCTAACCCCTGAAAAACTGTTTTTT,CASSIDLTPEKLFF,TRBV19,NA,14,TRBJ1-4,NA
TGTGCCAGCACCACAAATCAGGGTTCGAGTCAGCCCCAGCATTTT,CASTTNQGSSQPQHF,TRBV6-5,NA,15,TRBJ1-5,NA
TGTGCCAGCAGCTTAGGTCACAATGAGCAGTTCTTC,CASSLGHNEQFF,TRBV7-9,NA,12,TRBJ2-1,NA
TGTGCCAGCAGCCTCGTGAACTATGGCTACACCTTC,CASSLVNYGYTF,TRBV7-3,NA,12,TRBJ1-2,NA
TGTGCCAGCAGCTCAACAGCTACGAACACCGGGGAGCTGTTTTTT,CASSSTATNTGELFF,TRBV7-2,NA,15,TRBJ2-2,NA